The 32 T cell receptor beta chains listed next were all sequenced from one sample in a study of T cell changes during pregnancy in multiple sclerosis. The repertoire was sequenced with immunoSEQ multiplex PCR; TCRdb's copy has only in-frame clones and lacks some. This repertoire shows under 65,000 clones, approximately 94% found once; its top ten account for about 2.5%. The sample here was CD8+ T cells from peripheral blood mononuclear cells, taken after pregnancy. These receptors came from a female donor with multiple sclerosis, enrolled in a pregnancy study.

This clone has just one count. The V gene is TRBV5-8, the J gene TRBJ2-7; D might be TRBD1 (5 bases). Trimming stripped 8 bases from V and 1 base from J, with 7 bases between. There are 11 residues in the CDR3. CDR1 and CDR2 from the germline V gene are SGHTS and YDEGEE. The CDR3 region has the DNA TGTGCCAGTGACAGATCCTACGAGCAGTACTTC. This encodes CASDRSYEQYF.

The chain is built from TRBV2 and TRBJ2-1; 7 bases agree with TRBD2. V shed 4 bases and J 9 bases; nucleotides not matched to a gene: 9. The CDR3 length is 14 residues. The V gene's germline CDR1 is SNHLY and CDR2 FYNNEI. The CDR3 loop reads CASSGGGMGSEQFF. The CDR3 DNA reads as TGTGCCAGCAGTGGGGGAGGGATGGGAAGTGAGCAGTTCTTC.

The V call is TRBV6-1, the J call TRBJ1-5, with D maybe TRBD1 (6 bases). Per germline, CDR1 MNHNS and CDR2 SASEGT. This CDR3 is built from 17 residues. V was shortened by 4 bases and J by 0 bases, with 16 bases between the two germline ends. Written as DNA, the CDR3 is TGTGCCAGCAGTGGACAGGCCGGCCTATTTAGCAATCAGCCCCAGCATTTT. As protein: CASSGQAGLFSNQPQHF.

The chain carries TRBV27 and TRBJ2-3; 8 nucleotides align to TRBD1. Trimming cost V 0 bases and J 2 bases; bases outside gene matches: 4. Germline CDR1 is MNHEY and CDR2 is SMNVEV (reference sequence). The CDR3 has 16 amino acids. The CDR3 region has the DNA TGTGCCAGCAGTTTATCTGGACAGGGACCCACAGATACGCAGTATTTT. Amino acid sequence: CASSLSGQGPTDTQYF.

The chain couples TRBV15 to TRBJ1-1; D is ambiguous. This CDR3 is 14 amino acids long. The V gene's germline CDR1 is LNHNV and CDR2 YYDKDF (reference sequence). Trimming took off 0 bases at V and 1 base at J, with 6 bases between the two ends. CDR3 bases: TGTGCCACCAGCAGAGATATCGGGAACACTGAAGCTTTCTTT. Amino acids: CATSRDIGNTEAFF.

The CDR3 region is CASIPGGTAKNIQYF. Here the CDR3 DNA reads TGTGCCAGCATCCCGGGGGGGACGGCCAAAAACATTCAGTACTTC. V usage is TRBV7-2 and J usage is TRBJ2-4; 8 bases line up with TRBD2. Trimming removed 7 bases from V and 1 base from J; junction bases left unmatched: 6. Germline CDR1 is SGHTA and CDR2 is FQGNSA. This CDR3 comprises 15 residues.

The J gene is TRBJ2-3, the V gene TRBV5-1; TRBD2 agrees at 7 bases. With 4 bases clipped from V and 2 bases from J, the junction kept 7 bases outside the gene matches. Germline V gene lookup returns CDR1 SGHRS and CDR2 YFSETQ. The CDR3 extends over 15 amino acids. The CDR3 coding sequence is TGCGCCAGCAGCCGAATAGCGGGTGACACAGATACGCAGTATTTT. This gives the protein CASSRIAGDTDTQYF.

CDR3: CASSYRDTYEQYF. The CDR3 DNA reads TGTGCCAGCAGTTACCGGGACACCTACGAGCAGTACTTC. The V call is TRBV6-6, the J call TRBJ2-7; TRBD1 is a possible D gene (6 bases). The V gene's germline CDR1 is MNHNY and CDR2 SVGAGI (reference sequence). The CDR3 consists of 13 residues. V lost 2 bases, J lost 2 bases, and 7 bases lay in between.

This rearrangement joins TRBV19 to TRBJ2-7, with 9 bases fitting TRBD2. Germline lookup yields CDR1 LNHDA and CDR2 SQIVND (reference sequence). The CDR3 runs to 15 residues. V shed 3 bases, J shed 3 bases, and the junction held 6 bases outside the gene matches. CDR3 DNA sequence: TGTGCCAGTAGTATGGCGGGAGGGTCCCACTACGAGCAGTACTTC. This sequence encodes CASSMAGGSHYEQYF.

With respect to this clone: A read error may account for a junction end that differs from germline. The CDR3 sequence is CASTDFNTGELFF. In nucleotides, the CDR3 is TGTGCAAGCACGGACTTTAACACCGGGGAGCTGTTTTTT. The chain uses TRBV5-4 and TRBJ2-2; maybe TRBD2 (5 bases). There are 13 residues in the CDR3. Per the germline V gene, CDR1 is SGHNT and CDR2 is YYREEE (reference sequence).

The CDR3: CASKGATGVEQYF. Written as DNA, the CDR3 is TGTGCCAGCAAGGGGGCAACAGGGGTCGAGCAGTACTTC. The genes are TRBV2 and TRBJ2-7; TRBD1 aligns across 7 bases. CDR3 length: 13 residues. Germline-derived CDR1 and CDR2 are SNHLY and FYNNEI. V trimming: 7 bases; J trimming: 6 bases; junction bases outside the gene matches: 9.

The V gene is TRBV7-9, the J gene TRBJ1-1; perhaps TRBD1 as D (6 bases). The CDR3 covers 14 residues. Between the trimmed V and J ends, which lost 5 bases and 1 base, there was a span of 11 bases. The germline gives CDR1 SEHNR, CDR2 FQNEAQ (reference sequence). The CDR3 region is CASSEQGANTEAFF. CDR3 nucleotide sequence: TGTGCCAGCAGCGAACAGGGAGCGAACACTGAAGCTTTCTTT.

J is TRBJ1-1 and V is TRBV18; a weak D match, TRBD1 (5 bases). The V end lost 9 bases, the J end lost 2 bases, and 19 bases lay between the germline ends. The CDR3 spans 15 residues. Per the germline V gene, CDR1 is KGHSH and CDR2 is LQKENI. In DNA form, the CDR3 reads TGTGCCAGATCCTCCCCTCGACAGCTTAACACTGAAGCTTTCTTT. This codes for CARSSPRQLNTEAFF. The full variable domain, in which reference TRBV18 and TRBJ1-1 provide the parts outside the CDR3, is NAGVMQNPRHLVRRRGQEARLRCSPMKGHSHVYWYRQLPEEGLKFMVYLQKENIIDESGMPKERFSAEFPKEGPSILRIQQVVRGDSAAYFCARSSPRQLNTEAFFGQGTRLTVV.

This clone was recorded only once. The chain recombines TRBV4-2 with TRBJ2-1, with D perhaps matching TRBD2 (5 bases). V lost 5 bases and J 7 bases, leaving 12 bases between the germline ends. This CDR3 spans 13 amino acids. Germline V gene sequence: CDR1 LGHNA, CDR2 YNFKEQ. CDR3 sequence reads: CASSYLRDNEQFF. Written as DNA, the CDR3 is TGTGCCAGCAGCTACTTACGGGATAATGAGCAGTTCTTC.

This chain uses TRBV4-1 with TRBJ2-7; a weak D match, TRBD2 (5 bases). The length of the CDR3 is 13 residues. Germline CDR1 reads MGHRA; CDR2 reads YSYEKL. V gave up 4 bases and J gave up 3 bases, with 10 bases separating them. The CDR3 DNA follows: TGCGCCAGCAGCCCCCCTGGGAGCTACGAGCAGTACTTC. This gives the protein CASSPPGSYEQYF.

This clone appeared a single time. The V call is TRBV7-9, the J call TRBJ2-7; tentatively, D is TRBD1 (7 bases). V lost 5 bases, J lost 9 bases, and 14 bases lay in between. CDR1 is SEHNR, CDR2 FQNEAQ, per germline (reference sequence). This CDR3 is built from 12 residues. As DNA, the CDR3 is TGTGCCAGCAGCCCCGGAGGGACAGTGCAGTACTTC. Translation: CASSPGGTVQYF.

This chain joins TRBV4-2 and TRBJ2-7; TRBD2 aligns across 7 bases. Losses at the gene ends were 5 bases for V and 1 base for J; bases not matched to a gene: 2. The CDR3 has 13 residues. From germline, CDR1 is LGHNA and CDR2 YNFKEQ. The CDR3 loop is CASSSAGSYEQYF. As DNA, the CDR3 is TGTGCCAGCAGCTCAGCGGGGTCCTACGAGCAGTACTTC.

The chain has TRBV20-1 and TRBJ1-2; no reliable D call. The V gene lost 5 bases and the J gene lost 8 bases, with 6 bases spanning the gap. CDR3 length: 9 residues. Germline CDR1 reads DFQATT; CDR2 reads SNEGSKA (reference sequence). CDR3 region: CSAPKGYTF. As DNA, the CDR3 is TGCAGTGCTCCAAAAGGCTACACCTTC.

The chain carries TRBV29-1 and TRBJ2-7, with 7 bases matching TRBD1. The V gene's germline CDR1 is SQVTM and CDR2 ANQGSEA. CDR3 length: 16 residues. J lost 3 bases, V lost 6 bases, and 17 bases had no gene match. CDR3 nucleotide sequence: TGCAGCGTAGAGGTCCCAACTAAGACAGGGATCTACGAGCAGTACTTC. This encodes CSVEVPTKTGIYEQYF.

CDR3 loop: CASSTGYNEQFF. Written as DNA, the CDR3 is TGTGCCAGCAGCACAGGGTACAATGAGCAGTTCTTC. The V gene is TRBV28, the J gene TRBJ2-1; D might be TRBD1 (6 bases). The CDR3 loop spans 12 amino acids. V was pared by 6 bases and J by 4 bases, with 7 bases between. Looked up from germline, CDR1 is MDHEN and CDR2 is SYDVKM.

V and J are TRBV29-1 and TRBJ1-1, with D unclear. The germline V gene has CDR1 SQVTM and CDR2 ANQGSEA. V lost 5 bases to trimming and J lost 3 bases, with 16 bases between them. This CDR3 has 14 amino acids. The CDR3 region has the DNA TGCAGCGTTTTCCCGGGGATGGTGGACACTGAAGCTTTCTTT. It translates to CSVFPGMVDTEAFF.

The rearrangement links TRBV5-1 to TRBJ2-3; TRBD1 matches 8 bases. Germline lookup yields CDR1 SGHRS and CDR2 YFSETQ. V lost 3 bases and J lost 3; bases outside the gene matches: 9. The CDR3 extends over 16 amino acids. CDR3 DNA: TGCGCCAGCAGCTACCGACAGGGGACGAGGACAGATACGCAGTATTTT. It translates to CASSYRQGTRTDTQYF.

The chain has TRBV27 and TRBJ2-1; 9 bases line up with TRBD1. This CDR3 region has 16 residues. CDR1 and CDR2 (germline): MNHEY, SMNVEV (reference sequence). V gave up 3 bases and J gave up 5 bases; unmatched junction bases: 8. CDR3 in DNA: TGTGCCAGCAGTTTCGGGACAGGGAGGGGGGACAATGAGCAGTTCTTC. It is translated as CASSFGTGRGDNEQFF.

The V gene is TRBV27, the J gene TRBJ2-3, with unresolved D. The germline V gene has CDR1 MNHEY and CDR2 SMNVEV (reference sequence). The CDR3 is 13 residues long. Trimming removed 4 bases at V and 4 bases at J, with 9 bases between. CDR3 sequence (DNA): TGTGCCAGCAGTTCGAACTTTGCAGATACGCAGTATTTT. This gives the protein CASSSNFADTQYF.

The gene calls are TRBV27 and TRBJ2-2; weak D call: TRBD2 (6 bases). Germline CDR1 is MNHEY and CDR2 is SMNVEV (reference sequence). The CDR3 is 15 amino acids. Between the trimmed V and J ends, which lost 5 bases and 1 base, there was a span of 11 bases. The CDR3 spells CASSERVGNTGELFF. CDR3 coding DNA: TGTGCCAGCAGTGAGCGGGTTGGGAACACCGGGGAGCTGTTTTTT.

This chain uses TRBV27 with TRBJ1-1, with D maybe TRBD1 (6 bases). CDR3 length equals 14 residues. Between the trimmed V and J ends, which lost 4 bases and 1 base, there was a span of 10 bases. Germline lookup yields CDR1 MNHEY and CDR2 SMNVEV (reference sequence). For the CDR3, the DNA is TGTGCCAGCAGTTATCGAGGGGGGAACACTGAAGCTTTCTTT. Amino acid sequence: CASSYRGGNTEAFF.

This chain joins TRBV30 and TRBJ2-1; no definite D call. The CDR3 covers 11 residues. The germline V gene encodes CDR1 GTSNPN and CDR2 SVGIG (reference sequence). Trimming stripped 4 bases from V and 4 bases from J, with 5 bases between. The CDR3 DNA reads as TGTGCCTGGAACATTTACAATGAGCAGTTCTTC. It is translated as CAWNIYNEQFF.

The rearrangement uses TRBV5-5 and TRBJ1-2, with 9 positions matching TRBD1. This CDR3 has 17 amino acids. Trimming removed 1 base from V and 8 bases from J; junction bases left unmatched: 15. From germline, CDR1 is SGHKS and CDR2 YYEKEE (reference sequence). The CDR3 here is CASSLSFRDRALNGYTF. The CDR3 DNA follows: TGTGCCAGCAGCTTGTCTTTTCGGGACAGGGCCTTAAACGGCTACACCTTC.

The chain combines TRBV5-1 with TRBJ2-5, with D maybe TRBD1 (6 bases). This CDR3 contains 16 residues. Germline values: CDR1 SGHRS, CDR2 YFSETQ. Trimming cost V 1 base and J 2 bases, with 15 bases left between them. CDR3: CASSLSSGVRQETQYF. The CDR3 bases are TGCGCCAGCAGCTTGTCGTCAGGGGTGCGGCAAGAGACCCAGTACTTC.

The V and J genes are TRBV7-9 and TRBJ2-2, with TRBD2 identical over 10 bases. Germline trimming cut 5 bases from V and 7 bases from J; bases unmatched to any gene: 10. The length of the CDR3 is 16 residues. The V gene's germline CDR1 is SEHNR and CDR2 FQNEAQ (reference sequence). This CDR3 reads CASSPTGLATRGELFF. In DNA form, the CDR3 reads TGTGCCAGCAGCCCAACGGGACTAGCGACGCGCGGGGAGCTGTTTTTT.

The genes are TRBV5-1 and TRBJ2-1, with D tentatively TRBD2 (6 bases). The CDR3 has 15 amino acids. V was shortened by 4 bases and J by 2 bases, with 13 bases between the two germline ends. Germline lookup yields CDR1 SGHRS and CDR2 YFSETQ. This CDR3 is CASSASTSTYNEQFF. The CDR3 nucleotides read TGCGCCAGCAGCGCTAGCACTAGCACCTACAATGAGCAGTTCTTC.

This clone occurred a few times. The CDR3 coding sequence is TGTGCCAGCAGTCCTATTCGGGGGGAAGCTTTCTTT. Its translation is CASSPIRGEAFF. The J gene is TRBJ1-1, the V gene TRBV27; D is perhaps TRBD1 (5 bases). The ends were cut back, 5 bases at V and 8 bases at J, with 12 bases in the middle. The CDR3 has 12 residues. Looked up from germline, CDR1 is MNHEY and CDR2 is SMNVEV (reference sequence).